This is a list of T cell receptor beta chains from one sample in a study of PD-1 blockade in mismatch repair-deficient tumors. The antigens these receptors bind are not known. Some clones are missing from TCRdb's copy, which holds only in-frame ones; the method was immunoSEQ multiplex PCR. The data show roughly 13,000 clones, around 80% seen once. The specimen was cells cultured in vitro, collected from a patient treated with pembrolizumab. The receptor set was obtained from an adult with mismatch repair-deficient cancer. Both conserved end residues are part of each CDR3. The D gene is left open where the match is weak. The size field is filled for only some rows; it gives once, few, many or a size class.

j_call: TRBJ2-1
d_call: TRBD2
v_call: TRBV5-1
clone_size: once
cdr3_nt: TGCGCCAGCAGCTTATGGGTCCTAGCGGGAGTAAATGAGCAGTTCTTC
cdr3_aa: CASSLWVLAGVNEQFF

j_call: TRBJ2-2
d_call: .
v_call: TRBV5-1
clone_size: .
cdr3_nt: TGCGCCAGCAGCTTATCTGAATCAGAGCTGTTTTTT
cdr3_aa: CASSLSESELFF

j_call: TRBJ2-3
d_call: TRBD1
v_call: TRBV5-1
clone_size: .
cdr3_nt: TGCGCCAGCAGCCTACGGACAGGGGGAGCAGATACGCAGTATTTT
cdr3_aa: CASSLRTGGADTQYF

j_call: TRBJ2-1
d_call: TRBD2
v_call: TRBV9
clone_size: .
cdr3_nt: TGTGCCAGCAGCGTAGTCGCTAGCGGGAATTACAATGAGCAGTTCTTC
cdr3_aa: CASSVVASGNYNEQFF

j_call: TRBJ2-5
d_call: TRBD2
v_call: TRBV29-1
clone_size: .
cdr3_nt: TGCAGCGTACGAACTAGCGGGACCCAAACGAAAGAGACCCAGTACTTC
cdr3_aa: CSVRTSGTQTKETQYF

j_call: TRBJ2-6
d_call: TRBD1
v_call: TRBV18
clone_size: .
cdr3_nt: TGTGCCAGCTCACCATGGACAGGGGATGGGGCCAACGTCCTGACTTTC
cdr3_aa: CASSPWTGDGANVLTF

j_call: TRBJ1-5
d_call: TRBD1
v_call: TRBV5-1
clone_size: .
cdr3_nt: TGCGCCAGCAGCTTGGAGGGGGCCGGGAATCAGCCCCAGCATTTT
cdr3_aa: CASSLEGAGNQPQHF

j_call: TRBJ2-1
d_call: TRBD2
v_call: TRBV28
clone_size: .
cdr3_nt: TGTGCCAGTTTGCCACTAGCGGGAGGTTTAAATGAGCAGTTCTTC
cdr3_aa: CASLPLAGGLNEQFF

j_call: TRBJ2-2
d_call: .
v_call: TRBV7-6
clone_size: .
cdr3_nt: TGTGCCAGCAGCGCCCAAGGGGAGCTGTTTTTT
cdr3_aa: CASSAQGELFF

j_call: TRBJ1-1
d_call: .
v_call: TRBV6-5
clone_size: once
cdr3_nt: TGTGCCAGCAGTGGAGAACTGAACACTGAAGCTTTCTTT
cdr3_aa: CASSGELNTEAFF

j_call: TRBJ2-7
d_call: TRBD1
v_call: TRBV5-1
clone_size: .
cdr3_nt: TGCGCCAGCAGCCCTCCGGGACAGGGATCGCACAAGCAGTACTTC
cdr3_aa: CASSPPGQGSHKQYF

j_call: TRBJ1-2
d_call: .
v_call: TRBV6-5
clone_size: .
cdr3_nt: TGTGCCAGCAGTTACTCTGCCAGGGCCCCGGGTGGCTACACCTTC
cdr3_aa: CASSYSARAPGGYTF

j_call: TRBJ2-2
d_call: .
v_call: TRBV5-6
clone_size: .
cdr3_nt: TGTGCCAGCAGCTTGAAGATGGCGGACTGGAACACCGGGGAGCTGTTTTTT
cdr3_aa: CASSLKMADWNTGELFF

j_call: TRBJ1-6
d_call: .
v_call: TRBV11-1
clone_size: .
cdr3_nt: TGTGCCAGCAGCTTAGATGGACGCTCCTATAATTCACCCCTCCACTTT
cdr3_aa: CASSLDGRSYNSPLHF

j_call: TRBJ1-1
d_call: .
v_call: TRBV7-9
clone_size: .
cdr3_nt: TGTGCCAGCAGCTTAGGTGGGGCCACTGAAGCTTTCTTT
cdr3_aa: CASSLGGATEAFF

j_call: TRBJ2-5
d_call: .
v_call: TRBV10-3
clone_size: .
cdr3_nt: TGTGCCATCGCTTGGACAATAGGAGAGACCCAGTACTTC
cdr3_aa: CAIAWTIGETQYF

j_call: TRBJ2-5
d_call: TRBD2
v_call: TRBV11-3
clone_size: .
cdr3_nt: TGTGCCAGCAGTAGCGGGACTAGCGCTCAAGAGACCCAGTACTTC
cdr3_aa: CASSSGTSAQETQYF

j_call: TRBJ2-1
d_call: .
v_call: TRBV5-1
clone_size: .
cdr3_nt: TGCGCCAGCAGCTTGGATTTACGCCGCCCGGGGGCCAATGAGCAGTTCTTC
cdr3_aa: CASSLDLRRPGANEQFF

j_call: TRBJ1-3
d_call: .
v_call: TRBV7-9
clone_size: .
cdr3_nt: TGTGCCAGCAGCTCTACGGGACTCCGGAGGAACACCATATATTTT
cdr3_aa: CASSSTGLRRNTIYF

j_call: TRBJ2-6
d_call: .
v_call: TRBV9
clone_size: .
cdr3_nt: TGTGCCAGCAGCTCCCGGCTGAGCGGAGGCTCTGGGGCCAACGTCCTGACTTTC
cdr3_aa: CASSSRLSGGSGANVLTF

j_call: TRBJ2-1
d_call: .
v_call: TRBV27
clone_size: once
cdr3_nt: TGTGCCAGCAGCGTTCCGGGACTGACTCACAATGAGCAGTTCTTC
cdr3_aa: CASSVPGLTHNEQFF

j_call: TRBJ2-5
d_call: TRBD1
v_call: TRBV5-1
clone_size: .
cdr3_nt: TGCGCCAGCAGCCAGACTGGTCAGGGGGCGAGGGAGACCCAGTACTTC
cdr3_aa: CASSQTGQGARETQYF

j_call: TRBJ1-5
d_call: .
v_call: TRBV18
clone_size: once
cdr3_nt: TGTGCCAGCTCACCGCCCGGGACCGTGGACAATCAGCCCCAGCATTTT
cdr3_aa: CASSPPGTVDNQPQHF

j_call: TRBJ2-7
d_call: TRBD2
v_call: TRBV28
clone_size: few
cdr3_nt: TGTGCCAGCAGTTTATTAGAGGCGGCCCGGGGCGGGAGCGAGCAGTACTTC
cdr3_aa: CASSLLEAARGGSEQYF

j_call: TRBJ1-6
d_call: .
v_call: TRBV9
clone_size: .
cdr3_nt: TGTGCCAGCACCCTCACGGTTGGGGGAAATAATTCACCCCTCCACTTT
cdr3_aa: CASTLTVGGNNSPLHF

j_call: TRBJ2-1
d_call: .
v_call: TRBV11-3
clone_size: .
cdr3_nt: TGTGCCAGCAGCTTAGCTTACGGACGTAGGGCGGATGAGCAGTTCTTC
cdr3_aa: CASSLAYGRRADEQFF

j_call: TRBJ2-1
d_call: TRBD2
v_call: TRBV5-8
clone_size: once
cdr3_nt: TGTGCCAGCAGCTTGCTTCAAACGAGCGGGATCTACTCCTACAATGAGCAGTTCTTC
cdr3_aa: CASSLLQTSGIYSYNEQFF

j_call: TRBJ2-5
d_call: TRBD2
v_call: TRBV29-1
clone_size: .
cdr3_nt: TGCAGCGTTGAGACTAGCGGGAGCGGATCGGAGACCCAGTACTTC
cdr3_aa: CSVETSGSGSETQYF

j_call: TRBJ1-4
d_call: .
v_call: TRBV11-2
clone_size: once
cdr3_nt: TGTGCCAGCAGCTTAGGGGCGGGGGGTAGACGGAATGAAAAACTGTTTTTT
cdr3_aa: CASSLGAGGRRNEKLFF

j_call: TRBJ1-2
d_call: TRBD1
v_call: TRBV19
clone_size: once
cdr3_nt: TGTGCCAGTAGTATAGGCCGACAGGGGCCCTATGGCTACACCTTC
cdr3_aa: CASSIGRQGPYGYTF

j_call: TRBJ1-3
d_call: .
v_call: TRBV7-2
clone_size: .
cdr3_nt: TGTGCCAGCAGCCTCAACAGGCTTTCCTCTGGAAACACCATATATTTT
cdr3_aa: CASSLNRLSSGNTIYF

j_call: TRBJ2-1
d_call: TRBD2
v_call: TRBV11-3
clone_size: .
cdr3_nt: TGTGCCAGCAGTTTCGCGGGAGGGCCGAAGGAGCAGTTCTTC
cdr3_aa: CASSFAGGPKEQFF

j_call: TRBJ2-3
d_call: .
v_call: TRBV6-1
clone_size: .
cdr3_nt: TGTGCCAGCAGTGAAAGGAAGGGGGGCACAGATACGCAGTATTTT
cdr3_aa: CASSERKGGTDTQYF

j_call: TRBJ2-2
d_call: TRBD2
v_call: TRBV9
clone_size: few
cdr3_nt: TGTGCCAGCAGCGCGGGACTAGCGGGAGGGCCCACCGGGGAGCTGTTTTTT
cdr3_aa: CASSAGLAGGPTGELFF

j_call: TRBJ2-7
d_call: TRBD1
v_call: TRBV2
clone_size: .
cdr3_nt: TGTGCCAGCACACCCTCGGGACAGGGCCTACGAGGGCAGTACTTC
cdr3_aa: CASTPSGQGLRGQYF

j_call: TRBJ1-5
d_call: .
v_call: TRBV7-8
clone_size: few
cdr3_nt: TGTGCCAGCAGCTTTGGGGGAGGGAGCAATCAGCCCCAGCATTTT
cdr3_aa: CASSFGGGSNQPQHF

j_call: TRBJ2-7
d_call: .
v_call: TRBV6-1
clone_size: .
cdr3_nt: TGTGCCAGCAGTGACGGTCCGGCAATCTACGAGCAGTACTTC
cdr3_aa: CASSDGPAIYEQYF

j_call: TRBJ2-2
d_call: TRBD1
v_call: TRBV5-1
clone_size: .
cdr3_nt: TGCGCCAGCAGCCCATCAGGACAGGGGGCACCCGGGGAGCTGTTTTTT
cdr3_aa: CASSPSGQGAPGELFF

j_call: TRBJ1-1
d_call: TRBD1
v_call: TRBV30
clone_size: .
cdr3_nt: TGTGCCTGGAGTGTCAGCAGGGGGCTATCTGAAGCTTTCTTT
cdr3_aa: CAWSVSRGLSEAFF

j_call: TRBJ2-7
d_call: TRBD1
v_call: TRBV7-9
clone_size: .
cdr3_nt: TGTGCCGGCGAGGGGCGACAGGGGTACGAGCAGTACTTC
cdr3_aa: CAGEGRQGYEQYF

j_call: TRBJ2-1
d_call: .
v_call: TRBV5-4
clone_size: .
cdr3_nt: TGTGCCAGCAGCTTGTCACAGACCGATGAGCAGTTCTTC
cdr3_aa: CASSLSQTDEQFF

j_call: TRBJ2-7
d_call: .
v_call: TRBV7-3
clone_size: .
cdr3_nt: TGTGCCAGCAGCTTAGGGGGTATGAACGAGCAGTACTTC
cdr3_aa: CASSLGGMNEQYF

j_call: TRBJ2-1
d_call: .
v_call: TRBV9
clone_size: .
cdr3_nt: TGTGCCAGCAGCGTAGGTAACCTACACCATGAGCAGTTCTTC
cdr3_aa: CASSVGNLHHEQFF

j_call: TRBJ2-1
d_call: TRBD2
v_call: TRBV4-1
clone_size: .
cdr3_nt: TGCGCCAGCAGCCTTGGACTAGCGGGAACTCTGGGGAATGAGCAGTTCTTC
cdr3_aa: CASSLGLAGTLGNEQFF

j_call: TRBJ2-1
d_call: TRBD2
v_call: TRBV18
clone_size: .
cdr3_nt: TGTGCCAGCTCACCACCGTGGGGCGGGAGTAACCCCTACAATGAGCAGTTCTTC
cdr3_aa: CASSPPWGGSNPYNEQFF

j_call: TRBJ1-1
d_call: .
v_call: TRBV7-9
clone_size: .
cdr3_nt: TGTGCCAGCAGCTTTTCGAGGGGCACGAACACTGAAGCTTTCTTT
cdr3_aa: CASSFSRGTNTEAFF

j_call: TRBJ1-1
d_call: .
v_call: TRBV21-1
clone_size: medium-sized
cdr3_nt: TGTGCCAGCAGCAAAGGCCGGGCCCATCACTGGGGCACTGAAGCTTTCTTT
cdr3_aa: CASSKGRAHHWGTEAFF

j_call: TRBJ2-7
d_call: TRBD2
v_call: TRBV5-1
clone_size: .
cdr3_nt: TGCGCCAGCCAGGTCACGAGCGGGAGTCGAGAGCAGTACTTC
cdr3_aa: CASQVTSGSREQYF